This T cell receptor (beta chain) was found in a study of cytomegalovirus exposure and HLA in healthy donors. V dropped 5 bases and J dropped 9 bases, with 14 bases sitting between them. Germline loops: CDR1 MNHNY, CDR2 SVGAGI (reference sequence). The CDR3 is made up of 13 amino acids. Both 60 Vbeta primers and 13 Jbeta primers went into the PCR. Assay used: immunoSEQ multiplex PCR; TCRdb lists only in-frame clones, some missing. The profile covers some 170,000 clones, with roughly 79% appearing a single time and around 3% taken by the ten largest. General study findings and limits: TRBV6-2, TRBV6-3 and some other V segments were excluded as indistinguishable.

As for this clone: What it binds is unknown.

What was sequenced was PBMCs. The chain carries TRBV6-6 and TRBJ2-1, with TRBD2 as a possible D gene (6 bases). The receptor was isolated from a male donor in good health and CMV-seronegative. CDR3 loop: CASSPRAGSEQFF. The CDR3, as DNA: TGTGCCAGCAGTCCAAGAGCGGGTAGTGAGCAGTTCTTC.